This T cell receptor (beta chain) was recovered during a study of T cells after yellow fever vaccination. Per germline, CDR1 SGHTA and CDR2 FQGNSA. The CDR3 consists of 15 residues. V was cut by 0 bases and J by 4 bases, with 9 bases left in between. MiXCR, run by TCRdb on the 5' RACE reads, gives a single entry per CDR3 protein. Here the sample spans over 200,000 distinct CDR3 sequences, over 6.5% being singletons. The material sequenced was CD4+ T cells sorted from PBMCs, taken on the day of the yellow fever booster vaccination. This receptor was taken from a man aged 25-45 years who received the YFV17D yellow fever vaccine. V usage is TRBV7-2 and J usage is TRBJ2-2; D is possibly TRBD2 (6 bases). The CDR3 loop is CASSLAEGITGELFF. The CDR3, as DNA: TGTGCCAGCAGCTTAGCGGAGGGAATCACCGGGGAGCTGTTTTTT.